This note documents a single TCR beta chain sequence. This entry is derived from a study of blood T cell repertoires in COVID-19. Study as a whole: The United States, Italy and Spain supplied acute and convalescent COVID-19 samples.

The germline V gene encodes CDR1 MDHEN and CDR2 SYDVKM. Trimming removed 2 bases from V and 3 bases from J, with 7 bases in between. The CDR3 length is 14 residues. The table came from immunoSEQ multiplex PCR; TCRdb's copy has only in-frame clones and leaves some out. The data hold 130,000 to 150,000 clones, with approximately 80% observed a single time. The TCR sequence derives from a woman aged 40 to 50 with active or convalescent COVID-19. This chain connects TRBV28 to TRBJ1-4; D possibly corresponds to TRBD1 (5 bases). The sequenced sample was peripheral blood. CDR3 region: CASSLTGPNEKLFF. CDR3 nucleotide sequence: TGTGCCAGCAGTTTAACAGGTCCTAATGAAAAACTGTTTTTT. The full variable domain, its missing parts supplied by reference TRBV28 and TRBJ1-4, is DVKVTQSSRYLVKRTGEKVFLECVQDMDHENMFWYRQDPGLGLRLIYFSYDVKMKEKGDIPEGYSVSREKKERFSLILESASTNQTSMYLCASSLTGPNEKLFFGSGTQLSVL.